Only one count was recorded for the clone carrying this TCR beta chain. These data come from a study of blood T cell repertoires in COVID-19. Across the study: Whether acute or convalescent, the COVID-19 samples came from the United States, Italy and Spain. In each case, the material was cDNA or gDNA derived from T cells, B-cell-depleted T cells, or PBMCs.

Original handling: Nucleated cell counts were estimated from reference gene primer amplification. Clones were read by immunoSEQ multiplex PCR, and TCRdb kept only the in-frame ones, dropping some. That table supplies the V and J calls and clone size; D and trimming were determined from the DNA. Of about 100,000 clones in the sample, almost 95% are singletons; the top ten hold more than 5%. CDR3 size: 13 residues. With 7 bases clipped from V and 7 bases from J, the junction kept 9 bases outside the gene matches. This clonotype originated in a man in his forties or fifties with active COVID-19. Sequenced: peripheral blood. V usage is TRBV12-3 or TRBV12-4 and J usage is TRBJ1-1, with 7 nucleotides matching TRBD1. CDR3: CASTLGQVNEAFF. The CDR3 DNA follows: TGTGCCAGCACCCTCGGACAGGTTAATGAAGCTTTCTTT.